These 2 T cell receptor beta chains were all obtained from the same sample, sequenced in a study of CD8 T cells in Susac syndrome. RNA amounts of about 0.45 to 1 ug underwent reverse transcription with random hexamers. TCRdb re-called the immunoSEQ multiplex PCR reads through MiXCR, storing one row per CDR3 protein. The sample consists of under 250,000 distinct CDR3 sequences, 93% of them appearing once. Sequencing was performed on CD4+ T cells from PBMCs. Every receptor here comes from a human donor with multiple sclerosis.

V usage is TRBV24-1 and J usage is TRBJ1-1; TRBD1 is a possible D gene (5 bases). In germline, CDR1 is KGHDR, CDR2 SFDVKD. The CDR3 covers 19 residues. V was cut by 1 base and J by 3 bases, with 23 bases left in between. Here the CDR3 reads CATSDFPGGRRRPDTEAFF. The CDR3, as DNA: TGTGCCACCAGTGATTTCCCTGGGGGGAGGAGACGCCCGGACACTGAAGCTTTCTTT.

The chain recombines TRBV30 with TRBJ2-3, with 10 positions matching TRBD2. The CDR3 length is 15 residues. CDR1 is GTSNPN and CDR2 is SVGIG in the germline V gene (reference sequence). Unmatched junction bases numbered 3, after V lost 1 base and J lost 2 bases. The CDR3 protein is CAWSASGGYTDTQYF. The CDR3 DNA follows: TGTGCCTGGAGTGCTAGCGGGGGATACACAGATACGCAGTATTTT. The full variable domain, with the rest looked up from reference TRBV30 and TRBJ2-3, is SQTIHQWPATLVQPVGSPLSLECTVEGTSNPNLYWYRQAAGRGLQLLFYSVGIGQISSEVPQNLSASRPQDRQFILSSKKLLLSDSGFYLCAWSASGGYTDTQYFGPGTRLTVL.